This T cell receptor (beta chain) was observed in a study of shared clonotypes between healthy human individuals. CDR1 is SGHVS and CDR2 is FQNEAQ in the germline V gene. Trimming left V 3 bases short and J 2 bases short, with 14 bases between. There are 15 residues in the CDR3. This clone was seen a few times. This likely traces to a read error, being one base from a far larger clone. Distinct nucleotide sequences in the sample also encode this CDR3. The repertoire was sequenced with immunoSEQ multiplex PCR; TCRdb's copy has only in-frame clones and lacks some. The sample shows over a million clones, 75% to 80% of them seen only once.

The chain uses TRBV7-8 and TRBJ2-7; no firm D call. This clonotype was sampled from a man aged 18-30 years in good health. Some clones in this sample may be carry-over from other donors' samples. Source material: memory CD4+ T cells from PBMCs. As to subset: CD45RA-negative fraction. The CDR3 DNA reads TGTGCCAGCAGCTTCCTCCGCTACTCACCCTACGAGCAGTACTTC. It translates to CASSFLRYSPYEQYF. Supplemented by reference TRBV7-8 and TRBJ2-7, the full variable domain reads GAGVSQSPRYKVAKRGQDVALRCDPISGHVSLFWYQQALGQGPEFLTYFQNEAQLDKSGLPSDRFFAERPEGSVSTLKIQRTQQEDSAVYLCASSFLRYSPYEQYFGPGTRLTVT.